These 12 T cell receptor beta chains were sequenced from one sample in a study of OX40 agonist ivuxolimab in advanced cancers. Measured with immunoSEQ multiplex PCR; TCRdb has only the in-frame clones, and not every one. The sample includes over 60,000 clones, 84% of them seen just once. The specimen was CD4+ or CD8+ T cells sorted from blood, collected in a trial of the OX40 agonist ivuxolimab. Receptor source: an adult with an advanced solid tumor such as melanoma, head and neck, liver or kidney cancer.

The rearrangement uses TRBV6-5 and TRBJ1-2, with D perhaps TRBD1 (6 bases). V was cut by 7 bases and J by 2 bases, with 14 bases left in between. The CDR3 spans 14 residues. Germline V gives CDR1 MNHEY, CDR2 SVGAGI. The CDR3 is CASNDPGQNYGYTF. CDR3 DNA: TGTGCCAGCAACGACCCAGGACAGAACTATGGCTACACCTTC.

The V gene is TRBV7-9, the J gene TRBJ1-1, with 7 bases fitting TRBD1. This CDR3 region has 15 residues. Germline CDR1 is SEHNR and CDR2 is FQNEAQ (reference sequence). V lost 3 bases to trimming and J lost 10 bases; unmatched junction nucleotides: 14. The CDR3 DNA reads as TGTGCCAGCAGCTTGCCCGGGGTTTCCCGACAGGGAGCTTTCTTT. This encodes CASSLPGVSRQGAFF.

The V gene is TRBV19, the J gene TRBJ2-7; D is ambiguous. This CDR3 is built from 13 residues. Trimming cost V 9 bases and J 4 bases, with 16 bases left between them. Germline loops: CDR1 LNHDA, CDR2 SQIVND (reference sequence). The CDR3 here is CASSREVTYEQYF. The DNA of the CDR3 is TGTGCCAGCTCAAGGGAAGTTACGTACGAGCAGTACTTC. The variable domain in full, with the rest retrieved from reference TRBV19 and TRBJ2-7, is DGGITQSPKYLFRKEGQNVTLSCEQNLNHDAMYWYRQDPGQGLRLIYYSQIVNDFQKGDIAEGYSVSREKKESFPLTVTSAQKNPTAFYLCASSREVTYEQYFGPGTRLTVT.

The rearrangement joins TRBV2 to TRBJ1-6; TRBD1 matches at 10 bases. The CDR3 contains 15 residues. V shed 4 bases, J shed 7 bases, and the junction held 4 bases outside the gene matches. CDR1 and CDR2 (germline): SNHLY, FYNNEI. The DNA of the CDR3 is TGTGCCAGCAGTGGTGGGGACAGGGGCAATTCACCCCTCCACTTT. Translated, it gives CASSGGDRGNSPLHF.

This clone was observed once. The rearrangement joins TRBV9 to TRBJ2-5, with 8 bases that match TRBD2. Trimming cost V 0 bases and J 5 bases; bases outside gene matches: 3. CDR3 length: 14 amino acids. The germline V gene has CDR1 SGDLS and CDR2 YYNGEE. As DNA, the CDR3 is TGTGCCAGCAGCGTAGCGGGGGGGCCGGAGACCCAGTACTTC. Its protein is CASSVAGGPETQYF.

The rearrangement uses TRBV28 and TRBJ1-2; D unclear. CDR3 length equals 15 residues. Germline-derived CDR1 and CDR2 are MDHEN and SYDVKM. V was trimmed by 8 bases and J by 0 bases, leaving 16 bases between them. This chain's CDR3 is CASLPPGSPNYGYTF. The CDR3 nucleotides read TGTGCCAGCCTCCCTCCCGGCAGTCCTAACTATGGCTACACCTTC.

The CDR3 nucleotides read TGTGCCAGCAGCCCACCGGGACAATTAGCCAAAAACATTCAGTACTTC. Its translation is CASSPPGQLAKNIQYF. The genes are TRBV5-6 and TRBJ2-4; tentative D call: TRBD1 (6 bases). The V end was cut by 4 bases, the J end by 0 bases, with 14 bases between. In germline, CDR1 is SGHDT, CDR2 YYEEEE. The CDR3 sequence is 16 residues long.

A note on this clone: Mismatch with germline at one junction end may stem from a read error. The V gene is TRBV7-7, the J gene TRBJ2-5; TRBD2 agrees at 12 bases. Germline V gene sequence: CDR1 SSHAT, CDR2 FNYEAQ (reference sequence). CDR3 length: 16 amino acids. CDR3 amino acids: CASSLGLAGGPETQYF. The CDR3 DNA reads as TGTGCTAGCAGCTTGGGGCTAGCGGGGGGGCCAGAGACCCAGTACTTC.

The genes are TRBV5-6 and TRBJ1-1; 7 bases align to TRBD1. Looked up from germline, CDR1 is SGHDT and CDR2 is YYEEEE. V was clipped by 3 bases and J by 8 bases; unmatched bases: 1. This CDR3 has 11 amino acids. In nucleotides, the CDR3 is TGTGCCAGCAGCTGGGGACAGGAAGCTTTCTTT. Its translation is CASSWGQEAFF.

The rearrangement uses TRBV7-2 and TRBJ1-2; a possible D gene is TRBD1 (6 bases). The CDR3 consists of 13 residues. CDR1 is SGHTA and CDR2 is FQGNSA in the germline V gene. Trimming removed 10 bases at V and 4 bases at J, with 16 bases between. The CDR3 nucleotides are TGTGCCACCGAACCCGGGACACTCTATGGCTACACCTTC. It translates to CATEPGTLYGYTF.

The chain recombines TRBV29-1 with TRBJ1-1; the D gene is possibly TRBD1 (6 bases). V shed 2 bases and J shed 1 base, with 8 bases lying between them. Per the germline V gene, CDR1 is SQVTM and CDR2 is ANQGSEA. This CDR3 region has 13 residues. The DNA of the CDR3 is TGCAGCGTTGAACAGGGGCGGAACACTGAAGCTTTCTTT. It translates to CSVEQGRNTEAFF.

J is TRBJ2-7 and V is TRBV5-1, with TRBD1 matching 9 bases. CDR1 is SGHRS and CDR2 is YFSETQ in the germline V gene. The CDR3 loop spans 15 amino acids. With 0 bases clipped from V and 4 bases from J, the junction kept 5 bases outside the gene matches. The CDR3 here is CASSLAGQGRYEQYF. As DNA, the CDR3 is TGCGCCAGCAGCTTGGCAGGACAGGGGCGGTACGAGCAGTACTTC. Full variable domain (missing parts from reference TRBV5-1 and TRBJ2-7): KAGVTQTPRYLIKTRGQQVTLSCSPISGHRSVSWYQQTPGQGLQFLFEYFSETQRNKGNFPGRFSGRQFSNSRSEMNVSTLELGDSALYLCASSLAGQGRYEQYFGPGTRLTVT.